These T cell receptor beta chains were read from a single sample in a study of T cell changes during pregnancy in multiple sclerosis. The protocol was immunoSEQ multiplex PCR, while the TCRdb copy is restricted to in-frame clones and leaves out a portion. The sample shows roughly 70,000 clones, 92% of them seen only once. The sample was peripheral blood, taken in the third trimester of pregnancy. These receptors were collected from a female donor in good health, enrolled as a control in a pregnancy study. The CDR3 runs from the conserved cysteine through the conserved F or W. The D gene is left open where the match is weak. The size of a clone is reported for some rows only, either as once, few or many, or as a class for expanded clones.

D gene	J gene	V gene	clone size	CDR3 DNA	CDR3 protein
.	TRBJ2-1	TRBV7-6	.	TGTGCCAGCAGCCTAGGGGCCGGGGTGAGCTCCTACAATGAGCAGTTCTTC	CASSLGAGVSSYNEQFF
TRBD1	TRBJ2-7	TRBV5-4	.	TGTGCCAGCAGCTTGGGGACAGGGCGCTACGAGCAGTACTTC	CASSLGTGRYEQYF
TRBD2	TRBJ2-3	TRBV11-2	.	TGTGCCAGCAGCACCCGACTAGCGGGAGTTAGGGATACGCAGTATTTT	CASSTRLAGVRDTQYF
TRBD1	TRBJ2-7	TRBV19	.	TGTGCCAGTAGGGGGCGGGGACAGGGCTTATGGTTTAGTTTC	CASRGRGQGLWFSF
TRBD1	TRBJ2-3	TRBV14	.	TGTGCCAGCAGCCGAGGGGGGACAGGGAGTACAGATACGCAGTATTTT	CASSRGGTGSTDTQYF
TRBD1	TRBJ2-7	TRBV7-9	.	TGTGCCAGCAGCTTAGGACAGGGGGGTACCGTCTACGAGCAGTACTTC	CASSLGQGGTVYEQYF
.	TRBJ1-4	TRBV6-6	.	.	CASSSSTATNEKLFF
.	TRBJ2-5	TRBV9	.	TGTGCCAGCAGCGTAAAGTTACTCCCGGCCGGAGGGGGCGAGACCCAGTACTTC	CASSVKLLPAGGGETQYF
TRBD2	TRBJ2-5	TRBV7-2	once	TGTGCCAGCAGTCCCGGACTAGCGGGGGGACAAGAGACCCAGTACTTC	CASSPGLAGGQETQYF
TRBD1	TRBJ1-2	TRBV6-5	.	TGTGCCAGCAGTTGGACCGGGACAGGTCTATCAGGCTACACCTTC	CASSWTGTGLSGYTF
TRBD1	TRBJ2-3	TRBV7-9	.	TGTGCCAGCAGCAACGACAGGGGGAGCACAGATACGCAGTATTTT	CASSNDRGSTDTQYF
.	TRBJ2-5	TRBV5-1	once	TGCGCCAGCAGCTTGTTGCCAGCGGCTCTCCAAGAGACCCAGTACTTC	CASSLLPAALQETQYF
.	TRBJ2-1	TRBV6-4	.	TGTGCCAGCAGTTCACTAGCAAGCTCCTACAATGAGCAGTTCTTC	CASSSLASSYNEQFF
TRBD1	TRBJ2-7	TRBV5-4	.	TGTGCCAGCAGCTTGGAGGGGACAGGTAGGGGATACGAGCAGTACTTC	CASSLEGTGRGYEQYF
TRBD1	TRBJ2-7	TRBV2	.	TGTGCCAGCAGCGGACAGGGTTTCGAGCAGTACTTC	CASSGQGFEQYF
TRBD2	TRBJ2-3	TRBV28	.	TGTGCCAGCACCCTCGGACTAGCGGGGGGGCGAACCACAGATACGCAGTATTTT	CASTLGLAGGRTTDTQYF
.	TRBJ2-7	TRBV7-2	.	TGTGCCAGCAGCTTAGGTCAGGGGTGGAATAACTACGAGCAGTACTTC	CASSLGQGWNNYEQYF
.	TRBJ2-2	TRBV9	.	TGTGCCAGCGGCCTGGGGGCGAGAGAGAGGAGAACCGGGGAGCTGTTTTTT	CASGLGARERRTGELFF
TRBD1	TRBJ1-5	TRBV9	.	TGTGCCAGCAGCGTGACAGGGGGCCTCAATCAGCCCCAGCATTTT	CASSVTGGLNQPQHF
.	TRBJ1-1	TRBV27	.	TGTGCCAGCAGTTTAAAGGGAGGGCCCACTGAAGCTTTCTTT	CASSLKGGPTEAFF
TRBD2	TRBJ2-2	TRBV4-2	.	TGTGCCAGCAGCCAAGAGCCTAGCGGGGGAGACACCGGGGAGCTGTTTTTT	CASSQEPSGGDTGELFF
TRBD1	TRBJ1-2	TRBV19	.	TGTGCCAGTAATCCGGGACAGGGTCTCTATGGCTACACCTTC	CASNPGQGLYGYTF
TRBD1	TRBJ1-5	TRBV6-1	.	TGTGCCAGCAGCACAGGGGGTTTAGATCAGCCCCAGCATTTT	CASSTGGLDQPQHF
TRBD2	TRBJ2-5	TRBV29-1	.	TGCAGCGTCCCAGAATTTCTAGCGGGGAATCAAGAGACCCAGTACTTC	CSVPEFLAGNQETQYF
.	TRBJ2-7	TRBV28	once	TGTGCCAGCAGTCACTACGAGCAGTACTTC	CASSHYEQYF
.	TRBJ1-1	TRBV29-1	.	TGCAGCGTTGGGGGGGGAAGGAACACTGAAGCTTTCTTT	CSVGGGRNTEAFF
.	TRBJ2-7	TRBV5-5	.	TGTGCCAGCAGCGTACAGGGTCCCTACGAGCAGTACTTC	CASSVQGPYEQYF
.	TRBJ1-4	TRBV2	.	TGTGCCAGCAATGGGGGGGGTGCCAGAAAACTGTTTTTT	CASNGGGARKLFF
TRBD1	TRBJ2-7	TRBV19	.	TGTGCCAGTAGTATACCCGGGACAGCTTCCTACGAGCAGTACTTC	CASSIPGTASYEQYF
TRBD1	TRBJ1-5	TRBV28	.	TGTGCCAGCAGTTTATTTCTCGGTTTTGTCCTGCCCGGGACAGCTGAAAATCAGCCCCAGCATTTT	CASSLFLGFVLPGTAENQPQHF
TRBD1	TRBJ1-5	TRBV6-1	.	TGTGCCAGCAGTGAATCCCGGACAGGGAAGAATCAGCCCCAGCATTTT	CASSESRTGKNQPQHF
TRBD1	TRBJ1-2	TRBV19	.	TGTGCCACTGAAAACATTTGGGACAGGGTGTCTGGCTACACCTTC	CATENIWDRVSGYTF
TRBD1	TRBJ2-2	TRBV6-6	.	TGTGCCGGCCGGGACAGGGGGACCGGGGAGCTGTTTTTT	CAGRDRGTGELFF
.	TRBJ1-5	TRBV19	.	TGTGCCAGTAGCCCCTGGCCCCCCCAGAATCAGCCCCAGCATTTT	CASSPWPPQNQPQHF
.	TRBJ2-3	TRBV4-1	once	TGCGCCAGCAGCCAAGTAGGGCCACAAGATGGGGGGAAGGCGCAGTATTTT	CASSQVGPQDGGKAQYF
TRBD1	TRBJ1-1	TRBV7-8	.	TGTGCCAGCAGCCTAAGTCGTGGGACAGGGGGATTGAACACTGAAGCTTTCTTT	CASSLSRGTGGLNTEAFF
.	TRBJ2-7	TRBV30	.	TGTGCCTGGAGTCCACCATGGACAGGGAGGGGCGGGAGATTCCACGAGCAGTACTTC	CAWSPPWTGRGGRFHEQYF
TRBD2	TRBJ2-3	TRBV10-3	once	TGTGCCATCAGTGCCAGCGGGAAGGGCACAGATACGCAGTATTTT	CAISASGKGTDTQYF
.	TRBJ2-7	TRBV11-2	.	TGTGCCAGCAGCTTAGCCGGGTACGAGCAGTACTTC	CASSLAGYEQYF